This section outlines one T cell receptor (beta chain) sequence together with its context. Its antigen is not yet known. Base-call qualities are not available, and no considerably larger clone is one nucleotide away. Each donor gave one peripheral blood draw, averaging approximately 120 mL, which was collected into heparinised tubes. Naive, central memory, regulatory and stem cell-like memory CD4+ T cells were sorted on a BD FACSAria II using a panel including CD45RO, CCR7, CD25, CD127, CD95 and CD27. A purity above 95% was achieved for all sorted populations. PBMCs were isolated immediately by Lymphoprep density gradient centrifugation and stained directly without culture. To minimize batch effects, samples were stained and sorted in pairs, one healthy donor with one patient per experiment. V loses 2 bases at its end and J loses 10 bases; junction bases beyond the gene matches: 8. From cysteine to phenylalanine, the CDR3 is 15 amino acids long. Only CDR3 DNA remains: 45 bases, in frame from the first base. CDR1 and CDR2 are read off the germline V gene as SGHTA and FQGNSA.

The data were obtained in a study of beta chain features in type 1 diabetes (dated by TCRdb to between 2018 and 2020). Study-level background: No differences in mean age, gender distribution, total cell number or subset yield were found between patients and healthy donors. The study compared TCRB repertoires of sorted circulating CD4+ T cell subsets between recently diagnosed type 1 diabetes patients and matched healthy donors. A total of 107,917,701 sorted cells were examined across all samples, and the number of cells per subset was strongly correlated with RNA yield. Naive and central memory subsets were obtained from all 30 or so donors, but regulatory and stem cell-like memory subsets were isolated from only 8 patients and roughly 8 healthy donors. What the work shows at the level of the full study, not this receptor alone: PCR might favor shorter templates, but patient and control samples were amplified and corrected together, so any skew would affect both groups equally. Naive, central memory and regulatory TCRB repertoires appeared to be more alike among patients than among healthy donors. Because cDNA rather than genomic DNA was sequenced, highly expressing activated cells could have been over-represented, although no difference in activation and CD3 levels was found between groups. Type 1 diabetes patients showed a moderate but significant shortening of TCRB CDR3 length in all four CD4+ subsets. Fewer insertions and more nucleotide deletions at VDJ recombination sites were observed in patients with type 1 diabetes, implying thymic rearrangement abnormalities. Because the HLA sub-analyses included only small numbers of individuals, any influence of HLA type on TCRB rearrangement was left unresolved.

The entire isolated RNA was reverse transcribed using the High Capacity cDNA Reverse Transcription Kit, and thus expressed TCRB transcripts were sequenced. Naive, central memory and regulatory T cell samples underwent deep immunoSEQ sequencing, averaging about 3.3 million total reads per sample. Sorted cells were lysed in RLT buffer, and RNA was extracted using DNase-treated RNeasy Micro or Mini kits according to cell number. To prevent cross-contamination, every cell subset was processed on its own, while patient and healthy donor samples were processed together. The immunoSEQ multiplex PCR was used to amplify TCRB sequences from cDNA, generating 87-bp fragments that spanned the CDR3 region. Sequencing of the amplicons was done on the Illumina HiSeq platform. As for how the authors treated the data: PCR bias was computationally corrected using synthetic template baselines, reads within Hamming distance 2 were collapsed, and singletons that could not be merged were discarded. By aligning reads against IMGT, V, D and J genes, CDR3 length, and insertions or deletions at six rearrangement sites were assigned. Within each subset, clonotype counts were normalized to the number of sorted cells before true diversity and Gini coefficients were calculated with the tcR R package. Repertoire sharing was quantified using the overlap coefficient calculated on TCRB nucleotide sequences. As a proxy for the pre-selection repertoire, out-of-frame TCRB sequences from naive cells were analyzed. In TCRdb, the immuneACCESS table is reduced to in-frame sequences with V and J assigned. These tables do not hold every clone; where another copy was compared, an unresolved V gene accounts for under half, and the others remain unexplained. V and J calls and clone size come straight from that table; D and trimming were deduced from the DNA. The sample includes under 300,000 clones, with approximately 13% observed a single time. The ten largest account for almost 0.02% of the sample.

The sequence is built from TRBV7-2 and TRBJ2-1; 10 of the junction bases match TRBD2. The sequenced material came from naive CD4+ T cells from blood. Read against the paper, the sample's cell subset or site label means: true naive CD4+ T cells. The sequence derives from a man aged 25 to 40 with type 1 diabetes. The CDR3 protein sequence reads: CASSLPTSGVQEQFF. The DNA sequence is TGTGCCAGCAGCTTACCTACTAGCGGGGTCCAGGAGCAGTTCTTC.